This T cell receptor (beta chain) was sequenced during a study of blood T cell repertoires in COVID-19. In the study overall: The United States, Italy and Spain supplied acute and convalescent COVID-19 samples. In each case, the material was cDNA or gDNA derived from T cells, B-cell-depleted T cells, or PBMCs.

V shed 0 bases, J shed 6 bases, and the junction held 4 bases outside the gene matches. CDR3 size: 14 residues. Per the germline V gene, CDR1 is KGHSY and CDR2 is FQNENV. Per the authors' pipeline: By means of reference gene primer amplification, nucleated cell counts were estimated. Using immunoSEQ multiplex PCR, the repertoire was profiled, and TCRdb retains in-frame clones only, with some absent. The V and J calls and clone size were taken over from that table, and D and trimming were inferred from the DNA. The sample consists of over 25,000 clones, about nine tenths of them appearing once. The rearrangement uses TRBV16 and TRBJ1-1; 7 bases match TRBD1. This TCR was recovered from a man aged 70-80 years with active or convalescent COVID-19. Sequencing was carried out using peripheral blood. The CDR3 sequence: CASSQSARGAEAFF. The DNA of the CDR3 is TGTGCCAGCAGCCAATCAGCCAGGGGGGCTGAAGCTTTCTTT.